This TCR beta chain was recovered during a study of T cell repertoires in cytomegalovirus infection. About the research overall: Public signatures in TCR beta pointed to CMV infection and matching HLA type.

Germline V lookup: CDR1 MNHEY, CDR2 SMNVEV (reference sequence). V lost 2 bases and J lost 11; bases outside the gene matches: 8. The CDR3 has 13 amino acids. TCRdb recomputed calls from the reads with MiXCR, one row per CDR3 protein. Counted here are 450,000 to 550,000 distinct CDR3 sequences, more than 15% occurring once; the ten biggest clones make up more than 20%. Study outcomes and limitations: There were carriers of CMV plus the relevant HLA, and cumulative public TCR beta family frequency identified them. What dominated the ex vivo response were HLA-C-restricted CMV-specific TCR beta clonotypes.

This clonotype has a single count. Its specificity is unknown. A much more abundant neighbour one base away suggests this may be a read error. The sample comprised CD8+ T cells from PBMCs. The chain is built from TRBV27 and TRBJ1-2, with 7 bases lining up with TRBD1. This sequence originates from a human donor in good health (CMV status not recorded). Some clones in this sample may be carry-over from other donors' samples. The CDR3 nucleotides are TGTGCCAGCAGTTTAAAGGGGGCATCTGGGTACACCTTC. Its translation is CASSLKGASGYTF.